The sequence of this T cell receptor beta chain was determined in a study of response to subunit inactivated influenza vaccine. This CDR3 has 16 residues. CDR1 and CDR2 from the germline V gene are MNHEY and SVGAGI. Unmatched junction bases numbered 10, after V lost 5 bases and J lost 4 bases. With respect to this clonotype: Its antigen is as yet unknown.

Points from the study as a whole: After each seasonal influenza vaccination, few new T cells are recruited, the authors suggested.

TCRdb independently ran MiXCR on the RT-PCR reads; one entry per CDR3 protein. The sample lists around 850,000 distinct CDR3 sequences; less than 20% were seen once. The sample here was PBMCs from blood, taken roughly 5 days after vaccination. The chain combines TRBV6-5 with TRBJ2-2; the match to TRBD1 covers 7 bases. This TCR was recovered from a man in his fifties who received an inactivated influenza vaccine. CDR3 loop: CASSNRQGVGTGELFF. The CDR3 region has the DNA TGTGCCAGCAGTAACCGACAGGGAGTAGGCACCGGGGAGCTGTTTTTT.